A single sample gave rise to the 22 T cell receptor beta chains below, sequenced in a study of monozygotic twins with inflammatory bowel disease. Following a re-call of the 5' RACE reads, TCRdb has one entry per CDR3 protein and lacks DNA. The sample has some 90,000 distinct CDR3 sequences. Source material: blood. The source of these receptors is a human donor with ulcerative colitis or Crohn's disease, or a healthy co-twin of an affected twin (not recorded which).

This chain uses TRBV12-3 or TRBV12-4 with TRBJ1-1; TCRdb's D call, TRBD1, is unchecked because there is no DNA. This CDR3 comprises 15 residues. CDR3 in amino acids: CASSFSSGTGNVAFF.

The chain carries TRBV18 and TRBJ2-7; TCRdb proposes TRBD1, but this gene call is untestable without DNA. Germline V CDR1 and CDR2: KGHSH, LQKENI. This CDR3 is built from 17 residues. The chain's CDR3 is CASSPPLLTGERYEQYF.

The V gene is TRBV20-1, the J gene TRBJ2-1; lacking DNA, the TRBD1 call made by TCRdb goes unchecked. The germline V gene encodes CDR1 DFQATT and CDR2 SNEGSKA (reference sequence). The length of the CDR3 is 15 residues. The CDR3 protein is CSAGSPTPQGNEQFF.

The chain links TRBV10-1 to TRBJ1-6. The germline CDR1 and CDR2 sequences are WNHNN and SYGVQD (reference sequence). This CDR3 is built from 11 residues. The CDR3 sequence: CASTDLMTLHF.

This rearrangement joins TRBV3-1 to TRBJ2-5; TCRdb picks TRBD1, but there is no DNA to check that call. The germline gives CDR1 LGHDT, CDR2 YNNKEL (reference sequence). CDR3 size: 14 residues. The CDR3 protein is CASSRGDRQETQYF.

V usage is TRBV27 and J usage is TRBJ1-1; no DNA is available, so the TRBD1 call from TCRdb remains unchecked. This CDR3 has 15 residues. Germline V CDR1 and CDR2: MNHEY, SMNVEV (reference sequence). The CDR3 sequence: CASSLSTGGGAEAFF.

The chain joins TRBV7-2 to TRBJ1-5. The CDR3 has 13 residues. Looked up from germline, CDR1 is SGHTA and CDR2 is FQGNSA. CDR3 sequence reads: CASSLRVGQPQHF.

The V and J genes are TRBV20-1 and TRBJ2-5; TCRdb gives TRBD1 as the D gene, but with no DNA this cannot be confirmed. Germline CDR1 and CDR2: DFQATT and SNEGSKA (reference sequence). This CDR3 is built from 13 residues. The CDR3 loop is CSARDKGSWDQYF.

The CDR3 sequence: CASSPTDFADTQYF. The rearrangement uses TRBV7-7 and TRBJ2-3. The germline CDR1 and CDR2 sequences are SSHAT and FNYEAQ (reference sequence). The CDR3 extends over 14 amino acids.

The V gene is TRBV27, the J gene TRBJ1-6. The CDR3 length is 15 residues. CDR1 MNHEY and CDR2 SMNVEV come from the germline V gene (reference sequence). CDR3: CASSFRGTYNSPLHF.

This chain links TRBV5-1 with TRBJ2-1; the D call from TCRdb, TRBD2, cannot be confirmed without DNA. This CDR3 region has 13 residues. The V gene's germline CDR1 is SGHRS and CDR2 YFSETQ. CDR3 sequence reads: CASSLLAVNEQFF.

This sequence joins TRBV7-3 and TRBJ2-1; no DNA is available, so the TRBD2 call from TCRdb remains unchecked. CDR3 length: 15 amino acids. Germline loops: CDR1 SGHTA, CDR2 FQGTGA. CDR3 loop: CASSSGTSGYNEQFF.

J is TRBJ2-3 and V is TRBV29-1; TCRdb names TRBD2, which stays unverified in the absence of DNA. This CDR3 is built from 14 residues. Germline CDR1 and CDR2: SQVTM and ANQGSEA. CDR3 protein: CSVGRGGVSDTQYF.

The chain carries TRBV5-1 and TRBJ2-7; the D call from TCRdb, TRBD1, cannot be confirmed without DNA. There are 14 residues in the CDR3. CDR1 and CDR2 from the germline V gene are SGHRS and YFSETQ. CDR3 sequence: CASSLGTANYEQYF.

CDR3 region: CASSQRGGLNTQYF. The genes are TRBV27 and TRBJ2-3; the TCRdb call, TRBD1, lacks DNA for checking. In germline, CDR1 is MNHEY, CDR2 SMNVEV (reference sequence). The length of the CDR3 is 14 residues.

V usage is TRBV20-1 and J usage is TRBJ2-7; absent DNA, TCRdb's TRBD2 call cannot be checked. CDR1 is DFQATT, CDR2 SNEGSKA, per germline (reference sequence). This CDR3 is 15 amino acids long. The CDR3 region is CSARDPSGGFYEQYF.

Here the CDR3 reads CASTNFATGGWREKLFF. The chain links TRBV19 to TRBJ1-4. Germline V gives CDR1 LNHDA, CDR2 SQIVND (reference sequence). CDR3 length: 17 amino acids.

The V call is TRBV11-2, the J call TRBJ1-6; lacking DNA, the TRBD1 call made by TCRdb goes unchecked. CDR3 size: 12 residues. Germline V gene data show CDR1 as SGHAT and CDR2 as FQNNGV. The CDR3 region is CASGHYNSPLHF.

The chain recombines TRBV7-8 with TRBJ1-2; the TRBD1 assignment by TCRdb is unverifiable without DNA. The CDR3 consists of 14 residues. CDR1 and CDR2 from the germline V gene are SGHVS and FQNEAQ. CDR3 protein: CASSRGTANYGYTF.

The chain recombines TRBV12-3 or TRBV12-4 with TRBJ2-5. The CDR3 runs 15 residues. The chain's CDR3 is CASTLRVGGQETQYF.

CDR3: CASSLWEGTEAFF. J is TRBJ1-1 and V is TRBV7-2. The CDR3 sequence is 13 residues long. The germline CDR1 and CDR2 sequences are SGHTA and FQGNSA. The whole variable domain, remainder taken from reference TRBV7-2 and TRBJ1-1, is GAGVSQSPSNKVTEKGKDVELRCDPISGHTALYWYRQSLGQGLEFLIYFQGNSAPDKSGLPSDRFSAERTGGSVSTLTIQRTQQEDSAVYLCASSLWEGTEAFFGQGTRLTVV.

The chain uses TRBV2 and TRBJ1-2; checking the TCRdb D call of TRBD1 is not possible without DNA. Germline CDR1 SNHLY, CDR2 FYNNEI. The CDR3 length is 14 residues. The CDR3 here is CASSEGGRRYGYTF.